These 3 T cell receptor beta chains were sequenced from one sample in a study of response to subunit inactivated influenza vaccine. MiXCR was run by TCRdb on the RT-PCR reads, yielding one entry per CDR3 protein. Of under 200,000 distinct CDR3 sequences in the sample, about 12% were seen once. These data were also reused for a study on T cells expressing NK-cell markers. As that report states: Making the TCR beta cDNA relied on 5'RACE template switching with UMIs.

The source was CD8+ T cells sorted from PBMCs, collected 11 to 12 days after vaccination. The receptor set was obtained from a man aged 45 to 65 who received an inactivated influenza vaccine.

The chain employs TRBV6-5 and TRBJ2-2; no clear D. Germline V gene lookup returns CDR1 MNHEY and CDR2 SVGAGI. V lost 2 bases and J lost 4, with 5 bases in between. The CDR3 runs to 13 residues. CDR3 in DNA: TGTGCCAGCAGTTACGAGTTCACCGGGGAGCTGTTTTTT. Translating gives CASSYEFTGELFF.

The chain carries TRBV11-2 and TRBJ2-6, with TRBD2 matching over 8 bases. V was pared by 4 bases and J by 3 bases, with 5 bases of the junction left unmatched. CDR1 is SGHAT and CDR2 is FQNNGV in the germline V gene. The CDR3 sequence is 16 residues long. The CDR3: CASSWSLAGGANVLTF. The CDR3 DNA reads TGTGCCAGCAGCTGGTCCCTAGCGGGTGGGGCCAACGTCCTGACTTTC.

This chain connects TRBV10-3 to TRBJ1-2; D is uncertain. The CDR3 spans 12 residues. The germline CDR1 and CDR2 sequences are ENHRY and SYGVKD. Trimming shortened V by 9 bases and J by 4 bases, and 12 bases separated the two germline ends. The CDR3 region is CAIGYSSYGYTF. CDR3 nucleotides: TGTGCCATTGGATACAGCTCCTATGGCTACACCTTC.